These T cell receptor beta chains were read from a single sample in a study of T cells expressing NK-cell markers. TCRdb reanalyzed the 5' RACE reads, giving one entry per CDR3 protein sequence and no DNA. This repertoire includes about 380,000 distinct CDR3 sequences. The sample taken for sequencing was blood T cells: a sorted CD56 or NKG2C T cell subset, CD4+ or CD8+ T cells, or bulk PBMC T cells (not recorded which). The receptors shown here come from a man aged 18-75 years in good health. Both conserved end residues are part of each CDR3. The order of the fields is J gene, V gene, CDR3 protein.

>TRBJ1-5|TRBV19
CASSTGQNNQPQHF
>TRBJ2-2|TRBV11-2
CASSLVPPSGGTGELFF
>TRBJ1-1|TRBV27
CASSLFRQGALNTEAFF
>TRBJ1-1|TRBV5-1
CASSLAGARRGTEAFF
>TRBJ1-5|TRBV6-1
CASRRRDSSNQPQHF
>TRBJ2-7|TRBV20-1
CSATDSPFMDEQYF
>TRBJ2-4|TRBV6-1
CASSEHPLGGAKNIQYF
>TRBJ2-7|TRBV7-2
CASSSQGSGGPYEQYF
>TRBJ2-5|TRBV20-1
CSARVPSGRPQYF
>TRBJ1-6|TRBV28
CASRPGTGPLSPLHF
>TRBJ1-2|TRBV7-8
CASSWTDSNYGYTF
>TRBJ2-6|TRBV11-2
CASSFRRIASGANVLTF
>TRBJ2-1|TRBV5-1
CASSVDGVAYNEQFF
>TRBJ2-6|TRBV4-2
CASSHSAGEVSGANVLTF
>TRBJ2-3|TRBV15
CAAGTLADTQYF
>TRBJ1-6|TRBV12-3/TRBV12-4
CASTGQLMSPLHF
>TRBJ2-5|TRBV6-2/TRBV6-3
CASSPDRVKTQYF
>TRBJ1-1|TRBV4-2
CASSGGLPNTEAFF
>TRBJ2-5|TRBV28
CASSFGTLATQYF
>TRBJ2-7|TRBV6-1
CASRLSGGRGYYEQYF
>TRBJ2-5|TRBV4-2
CASSQAVTQYF
>TRBJ1-2|TRBV20-1
CSATGQNNYGYTF
>TRBJ1-4|TRBV6-4
CASGVIREKLFF
>TRBJ2-5|TRBV18
CASSPGLLQETQYF
>TRBJ1-2|TRBV29-1
CSVEKGSSYGYTF
>TRBJ2-3|TRBV5-4
CASSLLSGAPDTQYF
>TRBJ1-2|TRBV3-1
CASSLRTPGGYTF
>TRBJ2-5|TRBV20-1
CSANGLLASPETQYF
>TRBJ2-7|TRBV7-9
CASSPRGLSEQYF
>TRBJ2-4|TRBV6-5
CASSYGGQGSQYF
>TRBJ2-1|TRBV7-9
CASSPGVVGNEQFF
>TRBJ2-6|TRBV6-1
CASLDKSGANVLTF
>TRBJ1-1|TRBV13
CASSLDRGTPNTEAFF
>TRBJ2-4|TRBV6-1
CASSVREGMAKNIQYF
>TRBJ1-3|TRBV7-9
CASSPTGQTGNTIYF
>TRBJ2-7|TRBV11-2
CASSLEAGGPGEQYF
>TRBJ2-3|TRBV7-6
CASSLGHIWAADTQYF
>TRBJ1-1|TRBV12-3/TRBV12-4
CASSWDGYTEAFF
>TRBJ2-5|TRBV7-7
CASSPGTLGETQYF
>TRBJ2-6|TRBV5-1
CASSLAQYQGSSGANVLTF
>TRBJ2-7|TRBV10-3
CAIRTGVNSYEQYF
>TRBJ2-7|TRBV6-4
CASSEFFGTASYEQYF
>TRBJ2-1|TRBV6-1
CASSERAGQNSYNEQFF
>TRBJ2-3|TRBV7-9
CASSSGGSKSTDTQYF
>TRBJ2-7|TRBV6-5
CASSYRVQGNSYEQYF
>TRBJ1-2|TRBV19
CASSIRDREFGYTF
>TRBJ2-5|TRBV6-2/TRBV6-3
CASGGVFGIGETQYF
>TRBJ1-2|TRBV5-1
CASSLEGQGLDGYTF
>TRBJ2-2|TRBV18
CASSNGTPGTGEVFF
>TRBJ1-6|TRBV19
CASSTSGLPSSYNSPLHF